Reported below is one TCR beta chain. Antigen specificity is unknown. Stable disease denoted Graves' hyperthyroidism without ophthalmopathy progression within 18 months. Together with thyroid ultrasound, orbital computed tomography, serum thyroxine and TRAb, clinical symptoms were used for diagnoses. The germline V gene has CDR1 MNHNS and CDR2 SASEGT. This CDR3 comprises 15 residues. V was cut by 6 bases and J by 0 bases, with 12 bases left in between. The data stem from a study of T cells in Graves' hyperthyroidism and ophthalmopathy. Study-wide results and limits: Stable hyperthyroidism and ophthalmopathy were separated using 13 V-J signatures.

The TCR beta CDR3 regions underwent amplification using RNA transcripts as the source. With the HTBI primer set, the TCR CDR3 went through a first round of RT-PCR. Via MiXCR, TCRdb re-called the multiplex PCR reads, giving one row per CDR3 protein. The table lists about 590,000 distinct CDR3 sequences, 15% to 18% of them singletons, with roughly 7.3% in the top ten. Sequencing used blood. The receptor's source is a woman under 40 with Graves' hyperthyroidism. The genes are TRBV6-1 and TRBJ2-1; no clear D. CDR3 loop: CASSISQSSYNEQFF. The CDR3 nucleotides read TGTGCCAGCAGCATTAGCCAGAGCTCCTACAATGAGCAGTTCTTC.